This T cell receptor (beta chain) was sequenced in a study of cytomegalovirus exposure and HLA in healthy donors. 13 Jbeta primers and 60 Vbeta primers were used for the PCR. Here immunoSEQ multiplex PCR was the method, and the copy in TCRdb shows in-frame clones only, minus some. The table lists more than 110,000 clones, roughly 9.7% of them singletons. This CDR3 spans 14 amino acids. Looked up from germline, CDR1 is MNHNS and CDR2 is SASEGT. About this clone itself: One junction end disagrees with the germline gene, perhaps due to a read error.

The genes are TRBV6-1 and TRBJ1-2; 8 bases map to TRBD1. The sample comprised PBMCs. The TCR sequence derives from a man aged 45 to 65 in good health and CMV-seronegative. CDR3 in amino acids: CASSADRVNGGYPF. CDR3 bases: TGTGCCAGCAGCGCGGACAGGGTCAATGGCGGCTACCCCTTC.